This T cell receptor beta chain was sequenced during a study of OX40 agonist ivuxolimab in advanced cancers. Across the whole study: Age averaged around 58 years (range about 23 to 85), and less than 85% were male.

CDR3 length equals 14 residues. V was clipped by 5 bases and J by 7 bases; unmatched bases: 5. The germline gives CDR1 SEHNR, CDR2 FQNEAQ (reference sequence). As to this clone: Its cognate antigen is unknown.

Assay used: immunoSEQ multiplex PCR; TCRdb lists only in-frame clones, some missing. The sample contains 54,000 or so clones, nearly 80% of which appear only once. General study points: Near-lowest levels of clonal expansion characterized partial responders at 0.1-3.0 mg/kg. Several nonresponders also turned out to have low normalized T-cell clonal expansion.

This sequence was found in an adult with an advanced solid tumor such as melanoma, head and neck, liver or kidney cancer. Specimen: CD4+ or CD8+ T cells sorted from blood, collected in a trial of the OX40 agonist ivuxolimab. This chain links TRBV7-9 with TRBJ2-1, with 10 bases aligning to TRBD2. The CDR3 coding sequence is TGTGCCAGCAGCCCGGGACTAGCGACAAATGAGCAGTTCTTC. This translates into CASSPGLATNEQFF.